These 5 T cell receptor beta chains were all obtained from the same sample, sequenced in a study of cytomegalovirus exposure and HLA in healthy donors. PCR amplification relied on 60 Vbeta primers (plus 13 Jbeta primers). Clones were sequenced by immunoSEQ multiplex PCR, and TCRdb holds only the in-frame ones, with some missing. The sample comprises approximately 100,000 clones, about 83% of which are singletons, and roughly a sixth rests with the top ten. The sample was PBMCs. The receptors stem from a man aged 60-69 years in good health and CMV-seropositive.

This rearrangement joins TRBV6-1 to TRBJ2-3; D is perhaps TRBD1 (5 bases). The CDR3 has 15 amino acids. Germline-derived CDR1 and CDR2 are MNHNS and SASEGT. V shed 6 bases and J shed 2 bases, with 15 bases lying between them. This chain's CDR3 is CASSSDNFPTDTQYF. For the CDR3, the DNA is TGTGCCAGCAGCTCGGACAATTTCCCCACAGATACGCAGTATTTT.

This chain links TRBV19 with TRBJ2-5, with 7 bases identical to TRBD1. The CDR3 loop spans 13 amino acids. CDR1 is LNHDA and CDR2 is SQIVND in the germline V gene (reference sequence). The V segment lost 6 bases and the J segment 5 bases; nucleotides outside the gene matches: 6. CDR3 region: CASRRQGHETQYF. CDR3 nucleotides: TGTGCCAGTAGGAGACAGGGCCATGAGACCCAGTACTTC.

CDR3 in DNA: TGTGCCAGCAGTGCCGGGACTACCACAGATACGCAGTATTTT. Translating gives CASSAGTTTDTQYF. The rearrangement joins TRBV6-4 to TRBJ2-3; TRBD2 matches 7 bases. The CDR3 is 14 amino acids. Trimming removed 4 bases from V and 2 bases from J; junction bases left unmatched: 3. Germline CDR1 is MRHNA and CDR2 is SNTAGT.

The chain joins TRBV14 to TRBJ1-2, with 11 bases matching TRBD1. The ends lost 0 bases at V and 7 bases at J; junction bases unmatched: 4. The CDR3 sequence is 15 residues long. CDR1 is SGHDN, CDR2 FVKESK, per germline. Here the CDR3 DNA reads TGTGCCAGCAGCCAAGAGGACAGGGGGCGAGGTGGCTACACCTTC. It is translated as CASSQEDRGRGGYTF.

This clone was detected once. The V and J genes are TRBV19 and TRBJ2-7; D is unresolved. The germline V gene encodes CDR1 LNHDA and CDR2 SQIVND (reference sequence). V lost 3 bases and J 0 bases, leaving 9 bases between the germline ends. This CDR3 has 14 amino acids. The CDR3, as DNA: TGTGCCAGTAGTATGCGACATAGCTCCTACGAGCAGTACTTC. Translated, it gives CASSMRHSSYEQYF.